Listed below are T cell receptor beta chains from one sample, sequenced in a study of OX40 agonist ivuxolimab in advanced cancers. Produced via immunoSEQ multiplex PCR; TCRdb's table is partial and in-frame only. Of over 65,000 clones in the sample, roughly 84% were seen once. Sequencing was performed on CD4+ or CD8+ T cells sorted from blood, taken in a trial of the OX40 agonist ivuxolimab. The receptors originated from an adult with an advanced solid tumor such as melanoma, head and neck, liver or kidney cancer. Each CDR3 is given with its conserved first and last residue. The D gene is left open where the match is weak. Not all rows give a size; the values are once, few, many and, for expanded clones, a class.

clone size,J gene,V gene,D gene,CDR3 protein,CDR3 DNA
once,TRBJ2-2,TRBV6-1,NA,CASSWGDGELFF,TGTGCCAGCAGTTGGGGGGACGGGGAGCTGTTTTTT
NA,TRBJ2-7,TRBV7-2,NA,CASSLMGRGGSYEQYF,TGTGCCAGCAGCTTAATGGGGAGAGGCGGATCCTACGAGCAGTACTTC
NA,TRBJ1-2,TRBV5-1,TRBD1,CASSFGTEVRGYGYTF,TGCGCCAGCAGCTTCGGGACAGAAGTACGTGGCTATGGCTACACCTTC
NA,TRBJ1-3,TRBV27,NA,CASRGVHGNTIYF,TGTGCCAGCAGGGGAGTGCATGGAAACACCATATATTTT
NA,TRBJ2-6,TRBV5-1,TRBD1,CASSQTGLSGANVLTF,TGCGCCAGCAGCCAGACAGGGCTTTCTGGGGCCAACGTCCTGACTTTC
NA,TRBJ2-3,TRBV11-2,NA,CASSFRGGGTDTQYF,TGTGCCAGCAGCTTTAGGGGGGGTGGCACAGATACGCAGTATTTT
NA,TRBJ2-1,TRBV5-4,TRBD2,CASSLSGTSGNEQFF,TGTGCCAGCAGCTTGTCCGGGACTAGCGGGAATGAGCAGTTCTTC
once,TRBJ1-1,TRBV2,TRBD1,CASRRWDRNTEAFF,TGTGCCAGCAGGAGATGGGACAGGAACACTGAAGCTTTCTTT
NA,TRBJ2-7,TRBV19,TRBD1,CASSRTGVYEQYF,TGTGCCAGTAGCCGGACAGGGGTCTACGAGCAGTACTTC
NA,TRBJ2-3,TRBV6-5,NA,CASRGDGTDTQYF,TGTGCCAGCAGGGGGGACGGAACAGATACGCAGTATTTT
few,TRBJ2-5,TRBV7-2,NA,CASSAQQGGQETQYF,TGTGCCAGCAGCGCCCAACAAGGGGGGCAAGAGACCCAGTACTTC
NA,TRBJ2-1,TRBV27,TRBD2,CASSGRLAGPYNEQFF,TGTGCCAGCAGTGGAAGACTAGCGGGCCCCTACAATGAGCAGTTCTTC
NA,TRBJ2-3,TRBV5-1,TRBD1,CASSLQGAGTDTQYF,TGCGCCAGCAGCTTACAGGGGGCGGGTACAGATACGCAGTATTTT
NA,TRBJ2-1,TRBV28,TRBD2,CASSFGMSGRAPLTSSYNEQFF,TGTGCCAGCAGTTTCGGAATGAGCGGGAGGGCGCCACTTACAAGCTCCTACAATGAGCAGTTCTTC
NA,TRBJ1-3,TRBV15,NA,CATSRSIGAGNTIYF,TGTGCCACCAGCAGATCTATCGGGGCAGGAAACACCATATATTTT
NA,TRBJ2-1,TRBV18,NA,CASSPPGPRSSYNEQFF,TGTGCCAGCTCACCACCTGGTCCTAGGAGCTCCTACAATGAGCAGTTCTTC
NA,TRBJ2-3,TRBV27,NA,CASNAISGASTDTQYF,TGTGCCAGCAACGCTATCTCTGGGGCTAGCACAGATACGCAGTATTTT
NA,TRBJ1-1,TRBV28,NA,CASSKPTEAFF,TGTGCCAGCAGCAAACCCACTGAAGCTTTCTTT
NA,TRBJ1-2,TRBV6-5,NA,CASSRTGYGYTF,TGTGCCAGCAGTCGCACCGGCTATGGCTACACCTTC
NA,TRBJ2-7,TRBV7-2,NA,CASSFGASSSYEQYF,TGTGCCAGCAGCTTTGGAGCATCGAGCTCCTACGAGCAGTACTTC
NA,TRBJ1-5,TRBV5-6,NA,CASSRQAYSNQPQHF,TGTGCCAGCAGCCGGCAGGCTTATAGCAATCAGCCCCAGCATTTT
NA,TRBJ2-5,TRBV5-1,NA,CASSSGVTQYF,TGCGCCAGCAGCTCGGGGGTGACCCAGTACTTC
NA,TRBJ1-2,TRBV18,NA,CASSPPGTSYGYTF,TGTGCCAGCTCACCACCAGGGACTTCCTATGGCTACACCTTC
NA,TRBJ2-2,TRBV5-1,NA,CASSLARGLTNTGELFF,TGCGCCAGCAGCTTGGCAAGGGGTTTGACGAACACCGGGGAGCTGTTTTTT
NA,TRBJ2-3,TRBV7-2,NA,CASSLGVGSDTQYF,TGTGCCAGCAGCTTAGGAGTAGGGTCAGATACGCAGTATTTT
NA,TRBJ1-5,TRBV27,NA,CASSGSSNQPQHF,TGTGCCAGCAGTGGGTCTAGCAATCAGCCCCAGCATTTT
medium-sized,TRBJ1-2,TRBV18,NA,CASSPPSREAYGYTF,TGTGCCAGCTCACCACCGAGTAGGGAGGCCTATGGCTACACCTTC
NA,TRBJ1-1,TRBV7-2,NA,CASKRVGSMNTEAFF,TGTGCCAGCAAGAGGGTCGGCAGCATGAACACTGAAGCTTTCTTT